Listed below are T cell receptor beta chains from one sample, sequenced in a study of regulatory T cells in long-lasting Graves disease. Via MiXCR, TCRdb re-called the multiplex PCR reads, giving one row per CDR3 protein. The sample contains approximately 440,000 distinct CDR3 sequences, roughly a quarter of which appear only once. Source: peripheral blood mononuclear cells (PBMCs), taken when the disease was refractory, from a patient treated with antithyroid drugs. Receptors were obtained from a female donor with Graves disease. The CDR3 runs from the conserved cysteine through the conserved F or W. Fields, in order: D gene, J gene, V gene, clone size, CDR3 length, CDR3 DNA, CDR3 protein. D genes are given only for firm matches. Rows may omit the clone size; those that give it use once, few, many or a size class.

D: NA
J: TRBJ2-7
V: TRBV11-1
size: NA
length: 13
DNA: TGTGCCAGCAGCTCCGTGACAGCCTACGAGCAGTACTTC
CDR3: CASSSVTAYEQYF

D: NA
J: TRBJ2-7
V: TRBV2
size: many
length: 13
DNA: TGTGCCAGCAGTGTGGTAGCAGCCTACGAGCAGTACTTC
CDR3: CASSVVAAYEQYF

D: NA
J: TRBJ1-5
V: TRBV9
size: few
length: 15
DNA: TGTGCCAGCAGCGTAGACGGGGGCAGCAATCAGCCCCAGCATTTT
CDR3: CASSVDGGSNQPQHF

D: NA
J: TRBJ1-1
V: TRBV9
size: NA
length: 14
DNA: TGTGCCAGCAGCGTAGAAGTAGCGAACACTGAAGCTTTCTTT
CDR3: CASSVEVANTEAFF

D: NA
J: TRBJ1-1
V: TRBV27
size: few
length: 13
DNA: TGTGCCAGCAAGGGCCGGGTTGGTACTGAAGCTTTCTTT
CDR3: CASKGRVGTEAFF

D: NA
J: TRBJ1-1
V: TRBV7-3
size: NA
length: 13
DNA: TGTGCCAGCAGTCTTTTTATGGGGACTGAAGCTTTCTTT
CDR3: CASSLFMGTEAFF

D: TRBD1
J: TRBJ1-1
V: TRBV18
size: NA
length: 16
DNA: TGTGCCAGCTCACCACTAGGGACAGGGGGGAACACTGAAGCTTTCTTT
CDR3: CASSPLGTGGNTEAFF

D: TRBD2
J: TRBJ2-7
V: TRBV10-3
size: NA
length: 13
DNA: TGTGCCATCCGGCGGGAGGGCCCCGACGAGCAGTACTTC
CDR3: CAIRREGPDEQYF

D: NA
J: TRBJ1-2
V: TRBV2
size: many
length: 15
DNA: TGTGCCAGCAGACCACTGACGGGGGAACGTGGTGGCTACACCTTC
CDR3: CASRPLTGERGGYTF

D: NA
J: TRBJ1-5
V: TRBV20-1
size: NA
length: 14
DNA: TGCAGTGCTATGGCGGGCTCGGGCAATCAGCCCCAGCATTTT
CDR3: CSAMAGSGNQPQHF

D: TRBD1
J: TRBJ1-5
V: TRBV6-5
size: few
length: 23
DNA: TGTGCCAGCAGTTACTCGATAATAATACACCGGGACAGGAGAGGTCAGCGCAATCAGCCCCAGCATTTT
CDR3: CASSYSIIIHRDRRGQRNQPQHF

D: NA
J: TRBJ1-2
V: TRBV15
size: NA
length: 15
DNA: TGTGCCACCAGCAGAGGGGGTGGCGTTTTTGGAGGCTACACCTTC
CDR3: CATSRGGGVFGGYTF

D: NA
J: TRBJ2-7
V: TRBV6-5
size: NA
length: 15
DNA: TGTGCCAGCAGTTACTTATCCGACCAGGTATACGAGCAGTACTTC
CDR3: CASSYLSDQVYEQYF

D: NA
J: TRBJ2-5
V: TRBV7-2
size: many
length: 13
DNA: TGTGCCAGCAGTTGGGGGGCCCAAGAGACCCAGTACTTC
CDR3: CASSWGAQETQYF

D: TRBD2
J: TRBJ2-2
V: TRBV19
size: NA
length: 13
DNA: TGTGCCAGTAGTACCACGACTAGCCAGGAGCTGTTTTTT
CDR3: CASSTTTSQELFF

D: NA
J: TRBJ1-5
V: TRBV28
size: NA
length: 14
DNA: TGTGCCAGCAGTATCCAAGCGCAGGGTCAGCCCCAGCATTTT
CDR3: CASSIQAQGQPQHF

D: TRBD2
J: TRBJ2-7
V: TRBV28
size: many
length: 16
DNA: TGTGCCAGCAGTTTGAGGGTAGGGCTAGCGGGCTACGAGCAGTACTTC
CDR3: CASSLRVGLAGYEQYF

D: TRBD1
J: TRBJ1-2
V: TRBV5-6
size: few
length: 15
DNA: TGTGCCAGCAGCTTACGGGACAGCGGATCGCGGGGCTACACCTTC
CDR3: CASSLRDSGSRGYTF

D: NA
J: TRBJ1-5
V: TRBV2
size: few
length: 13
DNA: TGTGCCAGCACCGAGGAGGGTACGCGGCCCCAGCATTTT
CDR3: CASTEEGTRPQHF

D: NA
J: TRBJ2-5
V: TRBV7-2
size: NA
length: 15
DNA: TGTGCCAGCAGCTTCCCCCGGGACACCAAAGAGACCCAGTACTTC
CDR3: CASSFPRDTKETQYF

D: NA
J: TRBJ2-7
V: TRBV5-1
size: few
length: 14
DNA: TGCGCCAGCAGCTTTCCGGGGGATCGGTACGAGCAGTACTTC
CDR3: CASSFPGDRYEQYF

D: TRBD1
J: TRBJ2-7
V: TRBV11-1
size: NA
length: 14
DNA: TGTGCCAGCAGCTTATTCAGGGGGCCCGGGGAGCAGTACTTC
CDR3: CASSLFRGPGEQYF

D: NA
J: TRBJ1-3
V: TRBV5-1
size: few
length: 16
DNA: TGCGCCAGCAGCCCTACAAGGAAGGGCTCTGGAAACACCATATATTTT
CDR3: CASSPTRKGSGNTIYF

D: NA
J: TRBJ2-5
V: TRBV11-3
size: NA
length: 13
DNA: TGTGCCAGCAGCTTCGGGCCGTCGAGTGAGCAGTACTTC
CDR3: CASSFGPSSEQYF

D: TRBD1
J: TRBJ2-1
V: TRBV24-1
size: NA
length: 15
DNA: TGTGCCACCAGTGCCGGACAGGGGGCCTACAATGAGCAGTTCTTC
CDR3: CATSAGQGAYNEQFF

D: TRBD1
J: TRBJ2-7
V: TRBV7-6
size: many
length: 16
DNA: TGTGCCAGCTCCCCCACGATCCGGACAGGGGTGGGAGAGCAGTACTTC
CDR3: CASSPTIRTGVGEQYF

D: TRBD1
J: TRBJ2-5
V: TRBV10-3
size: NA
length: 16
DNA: TGTGCCTCACAGGGGGAAAGCGGAGGAAATGGAGAGACCCAGTACTTC
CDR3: CASQGESGGNGETQYF

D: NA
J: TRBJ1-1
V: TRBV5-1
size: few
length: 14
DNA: TGCGCCAGCAGTCCGGGGGGAGGGGACACTGAAGCTTTCTTT
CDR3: CASSPGGGDTEAFF